This TCR beta chain was profiled in a study of blood T cell repertoires in COVID-19. Produced via immunoSEQ multiplex PCR; TCRdb's table is partial and in-frame only. Of nearly 250,000 clones listed, roughly 86% are singletons. This CDR3 comprises 13 residues. V lost 5 bases and J lost 5, with 12 bases in between. Germline CDR1 reads SGHAT; CDR2 reads FQNNGV. The chain links TRBV11-2 to TRBJ1-1; D remains unclear. The receptor's source is an elderly woman with COVID-19, enrolled during active disease. Sequencing was done on a sample of peripheral blood. The CDR3 DNA follows: TGTGCCAGCAGCCCATTCGGCGGAACTGAAGCTTTCTTT. Its translation: CASSPFGGTEAFF.